The sample holds one count of the clone carrying this T cell receptor beta chain. V was clipped by 3 bases and J by 0 bases; unmatched bases: 5. This CDR3 spans 16 amino acids. In germline, CDR1 is SGDLS, CDR2 YYNGEE. Original analysis: Using reference gene primer amplification, nucleated cell counts were estimated. Here immunoSEQ multiplex PCR was the method, and the copy in TCRdb shows in-frame clones only, minus some. The V and J calls and clone size are taken from that table; D and trimming were inferred from the DNA. The sample shows 350,000 to 450,000 clones, less than 85% of them seen only once. This entry belongs to a study of blood T cell repertoires in COVID-19. For the study at large: Samples came from the United States, Italy and Spain, spanning acute and convalescent COVID-19.

The sequence was obtained from a woman aged 18-35 years with acute or convalescent COVID-19. V and J are TRBV9 and TRBJ1-1; TRBD1 aligns across 10 bases. Sequenced input: peripheral blood. This CDR3 is CASSEGTGEVNTEAFF. CDR3 sequence (DNA): TGTGCCAGCAGCGAGGGGACAGGGGAAGTGAACACTGAAGCTTTCTTT.